This T cell receptor (beta chain) stems from a study of blood T cell repertoires in COVID-19 (dated by TCRdb to about 2020). A note on the overall study: Samples covering the acute and convalescent phases of COVID-19 were provided by collaborators in the United States, Italy and Spain. The prospective study material was composed of cDNA or gDNA derived from T cells, B-cell-depleted T cells, or PBMCs. The dataset comprised deeply sampled blood TCRbeta repertoires from subjects exposed to, actively infected with, or recovered from COVID-19. Where available, HLA class I and class II types were obtained from metadata supplied by the sample provider rather than from assay-based typing. The sample metadata nearly always contained a de-identified subject ID, COVID-19 status, age in years and sex. The repertoires were released in a freely available public database intended as a resource for research on the immune response to SARS-CoV-2. Samples were obtained from the ongoing ImmuneRACE study (first 160 participants) and from over a thousand subjects provided by 6 global collaborators. The paper as a whole reports these results and caveats: Clinical and demographic metadata were provided uncurated, with the amount varying by source and participant.

The CDR3 measures 16 amino acids from cysteine to phenylalanine. Only CDR3 DNA remains: 48 bases, in frame from the first base. The germline ends are 13 bases apart after V is trimmed by 1 base and J by 1 base. According to the germline V gene, CDR1 reads SGHNT and CDR2 reads YENEEA. Note on this clone: What this receptor recognizes is not known. Qualities for individual bases were not recorded, and no much larger clone is one base off.

TCRbeta CDR3 regions were amplified from genomic DNA by means of the immunoSEQ Assay, a bias-controlled multiplex PCR. As for the authors' bioinformatics: Within the assay, amplification of reference gene primers was used to estimate how many nucleated cells each sample contained. To quantify the absolute abundance of each unique TCRbeta CDR3 rearrangement, sequence reads were collapsed and filtered. For each sample, productive Simpson clonality was calculated as the square root of Simpson's diversity index across productive rearrangements. This immuneACCESS table, as held by TCRdb, lists in-frame sequences with V and J called but not all clones. Of the missing ones, under half trace to an unresolved V gene in checked studies; the others have no known cause. V and J calls and clone size follow that table, whereas D and trimming were derived from the DNA. For this sample there are about 190,000 clones; 86% appear just once. The ten most abundant clones make up 2.5% to 3.5% of the sample.

Whole blood was collected in K2EDTA tubes by collaborating institutions according to the institutions' own protocols. For TCRbeta analysis, collaborator samples were shipped as frozen whole blood, as isolated PBMCs, or as DNA extracted from either sample type. The V and J segments used are TRBV11-3 and TRBJ2-5; the D gene cannot be resolved reliably. The receptor's source is a woman aged 25-40 years with active or convalescent COVID-19. The sequenced sample consisted of peripheral blood. The DNA sequence is TGTGCCAGCAGCTTAGGTTCCAGGCTGGCCCAAGAGACCCAGTACTTC. This gives the protein CASSLGSRLAQETQYF.